Below are 16 T cell receptor beta chains sequenced from a single sample in a study of T cells in Graves' hyperthyroidism and ophthalmopathy. The CDR3 regions of TCR beta were amplified from RNA transcripts. Researchers ran a first-round RT-PCR on the TCR CDR3 using the HTBI primer set. TCRdb redid the calling of the multiplex PCR reads with MiXCR, one entry per CDR3 protein. The table lists under 300,000 distinct CDR3 sequences, about 14% of them singletons. Sequencing was carried out using blood. These receptors were taken from a woman aged 25 to 39 with Graves' hyperthyroidism that later progressed to Graves' ophthalmopathy.

This clonotype was recorded many times. The chain combines TRBV7-2 with TRBJ2-5; perhaps D is TRBD1 or TRBD2 (7 bases each). The CDR3 extends over 17 amino acids. The germline gives CDR1 SGHTA, CDR2 FQGNSA. V was cut by 5 bases and J by 5 bases, with 24 bases left in between. In nucleotides, the CDR3 is TGTGCCAGCAGCCCCGGGGCCGGCAGGGGGGGGTTTGAGACCCAGTACTTC. Its translation is CASSPGAGRGGFETQYF.

This clonotype was found many times. The chain links TRBV30 to TRBJ2-5; D unresolved. The V gene's germline CDR1 is GTSNPN and CDR2 SVGIG (reference sequence). The CDR3 extends over 13 amino acids. Trimming took off 7 bases at V and 3 bases at J, with 15 bases between the two ends. CDR3 DNA sequence: TGTGCCTTTGACCCGGGCCGCGAAGAGACCCAGTACTTC. Its translation: CAFDPGREETQYF.

At least ten counts were recorded for this clonotype. The V call is TRBV3-1, the J call TRBJ1-5; D is unresolved. Germline-derived CDR1 and CDR2 are LGHDT and YNNKEL (reference sequence). CDR3 length: 18 amino acids. With 0 bases removed from V and 1 base from J, the gap between germline ends came to 16 bases. CDR3 sequence (DNA): TGTGCCAGCAGCCAAGATCTGGAGGGTCTGGTAAGCAATCAGCCCCAGCATTTT. It codes for CASSQDLEGLVSNQPQHF.

This clonotype was detected a few times. The V call is TRBV10-3, the J call TRBJ2-5, with TRBD1 matching over 8 bases. The CDR3 is made up of 17 amino acids. Germline loops: CDR1 ENHRY, CDR2 SYGVKD. V was clipped by 6 bases and J by 2 bases; unmatched bases: 14. For the CDR3, the DNA is TGTGCCATCAGATCAGGACAGGGCATGGCCTTACAAGAGACCCAGTACTTC. Protein product: CAIRSGQGMALQETQYF.

This clonotype was seen many times. The V call is TRBV18, the J call TRBJ2-3, with 9 bases lining up with TRBD2. This CDR3 comprises 16 residues. Germline V gene sequence: CDR1 KGHSH, CDR2 LQKENI. V lost 3 bases and J lost 3; bases outside the gene matches: 7. CDR3 DNA: TGTGCCAGCTCACCGAACTCGGGACTAGCAACAGATACGCAGTATTTT. Its protein is CASSPNSGLATDTQYF. Together with reference TRBV18 and TRBJ2-3, the CDR3 gives the full variable domain: NAGVMQNPRHLVRRRGQEARLRCSPMKGHSHVYWYRQLPEEGLKFMVYLQKENIIDESGMPKERFSAEFPKEGPSILRIQQVVRGDSAAYFCASSPNSGLATDTQYFGPGTRLTVL.

V and J are TRBV7-2 and TRBJ2-3, with D possibly TRBD2 on 6 matching bases. The CDR3 has 18 amino acids. The V end lost 1 base, the J end lost 8 bases, and 25 bases lay between the germline ends. Germline CDR1 SGHTA, CDR2 FQGNSA. CDR3 DNA: TGTGCCAGCAGCTTAGTTGAAGCGGGCAGATTCGGGTCAGGTACGCAGTATTTT. Protein product: CASSLVEAGRFGSGTQYF.

This clonotype was seen ten or more times. The gene calls are TRBV30 and TRBJ1-3; D uncertain. Germline lookup yields CDR1 GTSNPN and CDR2 SVGIG (reference sequence). Trimming cost V 1 base and J 0 bases, with 7 bases left between them. The CDR3 is 14 amino acids. CDR3 DNA sequence: TGTGCCTGGAGTGCCGACACCTCTGGAAACACCATATATTTT. Residues: CAWSADTSGNTIYF.

In its sample, this clonotype was seen many times. The chain uses TRBV6-1 and TRBJ2-7, with 8 bases that match TRBD2. CDR3 length: 15 residues. Trimming removed 5 bases from V and 3 bases from J; junction bases left unmatched: 9. The germline V gene encodes CDR1 MNHNS and CDR2 SASEGT. CDR3 nucleotide sequence: TGTGCCAGCAGTTTACTAGCGGAAATCGGCTACGAGCAGTACTTC. It translates to CASSLLAEIGYEQYF.

The chain links TRBV4-2 to TRBJ2-1; 8 nucleotides line up with TRBD2. The ends lost 1 base at V and 6 bases at J; junction bases unmatched: 8. Germline lookup yields CDR1 LGHNA and CDR2 YNFKEQ. The CDR3 length is 16 residues. CDR3 protein: CASSQGSSGSINEQFF. For the CDR3, the DNA is TGTGCCAGCAGCCAAGGCTCCAGCGGGAGTATCAATGAGCAGTTCTTC.

This clonotype appeared many times. This chain joins TRBV5-5 and TRBJ2-2, with no clear D. The CDR3 length is 14 residues. The germline V and J ends were trimmed by 1 base and 1 base, with 5 bases remaining between them. Germline CDR1 SGHKS, CDR2 YYEKEE (reference sequence). CDR3 in amino acids: CASSLTGNTGELFF. In nucleotides, the CDR3 is TGTGCCAGCAGCTTGACGGGGAACACCGGGGAGCTGTTTTTT.

Ten or more counts support this clonotype. The rearrangement joins TRBV28 to TRBJ1-4; D perhaps matches TRBD1 (5 bases). Germline lookup yields CDR1 MDHEN and CDR2 SYDVKM. The V end lost 6 bases, the J end lost 10 bases, and 21 bases lay between the germline ends. The CDR3 length is 15 residues. The chain's CDR3 is CASRGAPSLLGKLFF. For the CDR3, the DNA is TGTGCCAGCAGAGGGGCCCCTTCCCTCCTGGGAAAACTGTTTTTT.

This clonotype came up many times. The chain recombines TRBV27 with TRBJ1-6; D is perhaps TRBD1 (5 bases). CDR1 and CDR2 from the germline V gene are MNHEY and SMNVEV (reference sequence). The CDR3 consists of 14 residues. Trimming cost V 7 bases and J 15 bases, with 22 bases left between them. This CDR3 is CASKRGLGPRGLHF. The CDR3 DNA sequence: TGTGCCAGCAAAAGGGGCTTGGGACCACGAGGCCTCCACTTT.

This clonotype was counted only a few times. The chain combines TRBV9 with TRBJ2-4; D assignment may be TRBD1 or TRBD2 (5 bases each). V was shortened by 4 bases and J by 8 bases, with 19 bases between the two germline ends. The CDR3 extends over 15 amino acids. Germline V gives CDR1 SGDLS, CDR2 YYNGEE. CDR3: CASSLSWGSGDIQYF. As DNA, the CDR3 is TGTGCCAGCAGCCTCTCCTGGGGCTCCGGGGACATTCAGTACTTC. Complete variable domain (other parts from reference TRBV9 and TRBJ2-4): DSGVTQTPKHLITATGQRVTLRCSPRSGDLSVYWYQQSLDQGLQFLIQYYNGEERAKGNILERFSAQQFPDLHSELNLSSLELGDSALYFCASSLSWGSGDIQYFGAGTRLSVL.

This clonotype came up many times. This chain joins TRBV28 and TRBJ1-6; D gene ambiguous. Trimming removed 2 bases at V and 1 base at J, with 12 bases between. Germline V lookup: CDR1 MDHEN, CDR2 SYDVKM. CDR3 length equals 17 residues. The chain's CDR3 is CASSLGGPASYNSPLHF. CDR3 nucleotides: TGTGCCAGCAGTTTAGGAGGCCCGGCATCCTATAATTCACCCCTCCACTTT.

This clonotype was seen repeatedly, ten times or more. CDR3 protein: CATRAGNTEAFF. CDR3 bases: TGTGCCACCAGGGCGGGGAACACTGAAGCTTTCTTT. This chain uses TRBV24-1 with TRBJ1-1; D uncertain. CDR1 and CDR2 (germline): KGHDR, SFDVKD. V was clipped by 7 bases and J by 1 base, with 6 bases between them. This CDR3 has 12 residues.

This clonotype was detected a few times. The chain uses TRBV6-1 and TRBJ2-1; TRBD2 matches 11 bases. Germline loops: CDR1 MNHNS, CDR2 SASEGT. CDR3 length equals 13 residues. Trimming took 10 bases from V and 5 from J; bases not matched to a gene: 4. Here the CDR3 DNA reads TGTGCCACGGAGGGACTAGCGGACAATGAGCAGTTCTTC. Translating gives CATEGLADNEQFF.